This T cell receptor beta chain appears in the sequencing data of a study of blood T cell repertoires in COVID-19. Study in general: Sources were T cells, B-cell-depleted T cells, or PBMCs; the material itself was cDNA or gDNA.

CDR3 length: 13 residues. Germline loops: CDR1 SGHRS, CDR2 YFSETQ. The V and J ends lost 5 bases and 3 bases respectively, with 11 bases between them. Repertoires were generated with immunoSEQ multiplex PCR, while TCRdb's copy carries only in-frame clones and drops some. The sample contains about 180,000 clones, more than 70% of which appear only once. In terms of age and location, participants ranged from roughly 18 to 100 years and lived in about 25 US areas. Donors of Cohort 3 who recovered were those that had two negative PCRs, clearance, or symptom resolution. This TCR came from a young woman who had recovered from COVID-19. The chain employs TRBV5-1 and TRBJ2-5; D might be TRBD2 (5 bases). The sample consisted of PBMCs or T cells enriched from blood (not recorded which). CDR3 amino acids: CASRDGREETQYF. The CDR3 coding sequence is TGCGCCAGCAGGGATGGGCGGGAAGAGACCCAGTACTTC.